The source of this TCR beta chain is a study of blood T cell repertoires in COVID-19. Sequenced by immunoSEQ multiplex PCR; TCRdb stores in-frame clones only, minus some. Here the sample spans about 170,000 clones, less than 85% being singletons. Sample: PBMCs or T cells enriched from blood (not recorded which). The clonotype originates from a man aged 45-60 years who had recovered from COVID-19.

The CDR3 DNA is TGTGCCAGCAGCTCGCAGGGTGGGGGCAATTCACCCCTCCACTTT. Protein sequence: CASSSQGGGNSPLHF. The chain has TRBV7-9 and TRBJ1-6; D is possibly TRBD1 (6 bases). With 4 bases removed from V and 7 bases from J, the gap between germline ends came to 14 bases. The germline V gene has CDR1 SEHNR and CDR2 FQNEAQ (reference sequence). The CDR3 length is 15 residues.